This T cell receptor (beta chain) originates from a study of blood T cell repertoires in COVID-19. Study as a whole: Samples taken during acute and convalescent COVID-19 were collected in the United States, Italy and Spain.

The method was immunoSEQ multiplex PCR; TCRdb's version includes in-frame clones alone and lacks a portion of them. This table holds about 120,000 clones, over 75% found once. CDR3 length: 16 amino acids. The germline V gene encodes CDR1 KGHSH and CDR2 LQKENI. The ends were cut back, 2 bases at V and 2 bases at J, with 14 bases in the middle. The clonotype comes from a man older than 75 with acute or convalescent COVID-19. The sample taken for sequencing was peripheral blood. The gene calls are TRBV18 and TRBJ2-3, with D hard to call. The CDR3 DNA reads TGTGCCAGCTCACCATCATGGCTCCGATTCACAGATACGCAGTATTTT. Translating it yields CASSPSWLRFTDTQYF. The variable domain in full, with the rest retrieved from reference TRBV18 and TRBJ2-3, is NAGVMQNPRHLVRRRGQEARLRCSPMKGHSHVYWYRQLPEEGLKFMVYLQKENIIDESGMPKERFSAEFPKEGPSILRIQQVVRGDSAAYFCASSPSWLRFTDTQYFGPGTRLTVL.